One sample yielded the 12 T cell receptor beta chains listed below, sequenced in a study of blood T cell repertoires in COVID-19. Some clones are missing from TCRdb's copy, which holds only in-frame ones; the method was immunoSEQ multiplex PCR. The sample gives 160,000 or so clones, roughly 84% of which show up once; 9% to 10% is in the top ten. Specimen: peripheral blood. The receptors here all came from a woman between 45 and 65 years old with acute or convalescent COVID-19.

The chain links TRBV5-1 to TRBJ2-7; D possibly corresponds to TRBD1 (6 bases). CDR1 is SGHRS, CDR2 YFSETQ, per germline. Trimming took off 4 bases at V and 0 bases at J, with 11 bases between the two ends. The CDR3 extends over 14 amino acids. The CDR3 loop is CASSTGTSSYEQYF. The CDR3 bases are TGCGCCAGCAGCACCGGGACATCCTCCTACGAGCAGTACTTC.

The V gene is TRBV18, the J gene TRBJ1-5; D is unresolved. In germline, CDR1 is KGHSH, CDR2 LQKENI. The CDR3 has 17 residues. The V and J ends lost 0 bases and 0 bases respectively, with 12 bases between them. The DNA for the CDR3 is TGTGCCAGCTCACCACCGGGCAGACCCAATAGCAATCAGCCCCAGCATTTT. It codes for CASSPPGRPNSNQPQHF.

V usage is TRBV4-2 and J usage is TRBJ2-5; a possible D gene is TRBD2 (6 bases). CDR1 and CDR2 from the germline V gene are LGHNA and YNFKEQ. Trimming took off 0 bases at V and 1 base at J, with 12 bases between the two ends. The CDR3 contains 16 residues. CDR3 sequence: CASSQEAAGSQETQYF. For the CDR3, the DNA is TGTGCCAGCAGCCAAGAGGCAGCGGGCAGCCAAGAGACCCAGTACTTC.

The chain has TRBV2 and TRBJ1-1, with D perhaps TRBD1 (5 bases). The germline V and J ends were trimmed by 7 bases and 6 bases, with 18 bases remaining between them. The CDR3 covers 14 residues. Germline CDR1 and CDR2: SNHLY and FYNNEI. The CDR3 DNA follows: TGTGCCAGCACCGCACAGGTTGGAGTCCCTGAAGCTTTCTTT. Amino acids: CASTAQVGVPEAFF. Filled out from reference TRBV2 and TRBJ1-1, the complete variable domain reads EPEVTQTPSHQVTQMGQEVILRCVPISNHLYFYWYRQILGQKVEFLVSFYNNEISEKSEIFDDQFSVERPDGSNFTLKIRSTKLEDSAMYFCASTAQVGVPEAFFGQGTRLTVV.

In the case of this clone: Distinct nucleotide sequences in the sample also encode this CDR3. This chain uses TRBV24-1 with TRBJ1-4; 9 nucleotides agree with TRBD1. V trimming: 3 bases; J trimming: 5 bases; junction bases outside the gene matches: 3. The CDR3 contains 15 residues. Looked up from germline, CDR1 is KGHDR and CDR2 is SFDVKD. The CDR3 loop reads CATSDGGTGNEKLFF. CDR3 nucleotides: TGTGCCACCAGTGATGGCGGGACAGGGAATGAAAAACTGTTTTTT.

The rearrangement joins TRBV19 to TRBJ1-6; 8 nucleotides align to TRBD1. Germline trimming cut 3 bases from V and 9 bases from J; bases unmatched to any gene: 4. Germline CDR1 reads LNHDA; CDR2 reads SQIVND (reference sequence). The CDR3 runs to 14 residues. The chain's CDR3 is CASSIPRGLSPLHF. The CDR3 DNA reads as TGTGCCAGTAGTATCCCCAGGGGGCTTTCACCCCTCCACTTT.

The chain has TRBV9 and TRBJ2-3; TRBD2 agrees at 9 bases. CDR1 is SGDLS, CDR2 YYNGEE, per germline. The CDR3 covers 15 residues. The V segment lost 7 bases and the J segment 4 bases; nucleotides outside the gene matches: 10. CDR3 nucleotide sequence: TGTGCCAGCCGGACTGGAGCGGGGGGACCAGATACGCAGTATTTT. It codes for CASRTGAGGPDTQYF.

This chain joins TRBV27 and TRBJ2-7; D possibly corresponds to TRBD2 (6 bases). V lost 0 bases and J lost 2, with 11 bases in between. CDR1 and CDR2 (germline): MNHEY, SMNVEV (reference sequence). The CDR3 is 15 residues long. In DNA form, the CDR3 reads TGTGCCAGCAGTTTATCCTTTCGGGAGACCTACGAGCAGTACTTC. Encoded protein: CASSLSFRETYEQYF.

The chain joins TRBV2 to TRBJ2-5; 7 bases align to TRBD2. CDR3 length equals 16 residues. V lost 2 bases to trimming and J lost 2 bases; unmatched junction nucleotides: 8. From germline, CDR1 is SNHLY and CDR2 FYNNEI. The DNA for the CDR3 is TGTGCCAGCAGTGAACGGGTGCCTAGCGGACAAGAGACCCAGTACTTC. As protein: CASSERVPSGQETQYF.

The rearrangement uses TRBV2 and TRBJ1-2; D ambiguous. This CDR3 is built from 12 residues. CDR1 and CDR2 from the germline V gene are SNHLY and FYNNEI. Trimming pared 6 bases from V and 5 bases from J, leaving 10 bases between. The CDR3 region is CASSETSYGYTF. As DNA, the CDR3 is TGTGCCAGCAGCGAGACTAGTTATGGCTACACCTTC.

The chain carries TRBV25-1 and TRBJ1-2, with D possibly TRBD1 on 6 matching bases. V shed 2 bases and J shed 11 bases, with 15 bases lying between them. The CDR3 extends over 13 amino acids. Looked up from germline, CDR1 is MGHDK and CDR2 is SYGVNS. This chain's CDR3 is CASSENHEGEYTF. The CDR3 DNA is TGTGCCAGCAGTGAAAATCATGAGGGGGAGTACACCTTC.

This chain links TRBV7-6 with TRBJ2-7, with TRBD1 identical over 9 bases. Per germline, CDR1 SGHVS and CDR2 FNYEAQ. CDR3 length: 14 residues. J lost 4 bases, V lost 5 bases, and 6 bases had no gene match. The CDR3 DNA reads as TGTGCCAGCAGCCCCGGGACAGGGTTTTACGAGCAGTACTTC. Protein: CASSPGTGFYEQYF.